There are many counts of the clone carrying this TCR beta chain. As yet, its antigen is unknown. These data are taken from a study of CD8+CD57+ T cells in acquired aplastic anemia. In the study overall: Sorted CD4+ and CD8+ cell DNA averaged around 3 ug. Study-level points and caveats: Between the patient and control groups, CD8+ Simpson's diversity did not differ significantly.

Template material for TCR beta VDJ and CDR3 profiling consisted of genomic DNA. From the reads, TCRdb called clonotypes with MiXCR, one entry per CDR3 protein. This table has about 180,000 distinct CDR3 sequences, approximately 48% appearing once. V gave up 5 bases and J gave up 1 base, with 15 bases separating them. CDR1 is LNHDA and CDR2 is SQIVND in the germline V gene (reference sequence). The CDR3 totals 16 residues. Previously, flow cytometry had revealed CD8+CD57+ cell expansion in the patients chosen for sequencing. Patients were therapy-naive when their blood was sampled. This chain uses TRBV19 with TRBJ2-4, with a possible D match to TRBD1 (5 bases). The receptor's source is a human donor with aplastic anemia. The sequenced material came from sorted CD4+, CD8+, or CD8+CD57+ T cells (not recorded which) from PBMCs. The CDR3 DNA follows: TGTGCCAGTAGTCCAGCCCCCCCAGGGGCCAAAAACATTCAGTACTTC. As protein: CASSPAPPGAKNIQYF.